Listed below are T cell receptor beta chains from one sample, sequenced in a study of CD8 T cells in Susac syndrome. One entry per CDR3 protein, called by TCRdb with MiXCR from the immunoSEQ multiplex PCR reads. The table records 150,000 to 160,000 distinct CDR3 sequences, about 94% of them present only once. Sequencing used CD8+ T cells from PBMCs. The source is a human donor with multiple sclerosis. The CDR3 runs from the conserved cysteine through the conserved F or W. D genes are given only for firm matches. Clone size is not always given. Where it is, it says once, few, many or a class for expanded clones.

V	size	D	J	DNA	CDR3
TRBV27	NA	TRBD1	TRBJ1-6	TGTGCCAGCAGTTCGACAGGGACGCATTCACCCCTCCACTTT	CASSSTGTHSPLHF
TRBV15	NA	NA	TRBJ1-5	TGTGCCACCAGCCCCCGGGTGAAGGGATTGAGCAATCAGCCCCAGCATTTT	CATSPRVKGLSNQPQHF
TRBV3-1	NA	NA	TRBJ2-1	TGTGCCAGCAGCCCCCCCGGACTCTCTCAGTTCTTC	CASSPPGLSQFF
TRBV24-1	NA	NA	TRBJ2-2	TGTGCCACCAGTGATGAGGGACAAGACACCGGGGAGCTGTTTTTT	CATSDEGQDTGELFF
TRBV12-3/TRBV12-4	NA	NA	TRBJ2-2	TGTGCCAGCAGAATCCGGGACCGAAGCACCGGGGAGCTGTTTTTT	CASRIRDRSTGELFF
TRBV24-1	NA	NA	TRBJ1-5	TGTGCCACCAGTGATGGGGTGACCAGCAATCAGCCCCAGCATTTT	CATSDGVTSNQPQHF
TRBV9	NA	NA	TRBJ1-2	TGTGCCAGCAGCCCCTACACCTTC	CASSPYTF
TRBV25-1	NA	NA	TRBJ1-2	TGTGCCAGCAGTGCTGGGAGGGGGAACTATGGCTACACCTTC	CASSAGRGNYGYTF
TRBV9	NA	TRBD1	TRBJ2-7	TGTGCCAGCAGCGTTACACAGGGGGCCAACTACGAGCAGTACTTC	CASSVTQGANYEQYF
TRBV6-4	NA	NA	TRBJ2-1	TGTGCCAGCAGTACCCAGGGGCCGGATGAGCAGTTCTTC	CASSTQGPDEQFF
TRBV4-1	NA	NA	TRBJ2-1	TGCGCCAGCAGCCAAGAAGCGCCCGTGGGGCAGTTCTTC	CASSQEAPVGQFF
TRBV5-1	NA	NA	TRBJ1-4	TGCGCCAGCAGTCAATCGACCTTTGCAACTAATGAAAAACTGTTTTTT	CASSQSTFATNEKLFF
TRBV7-9	NA	NA	TRBJ1-1	TGTGCCAGCAGCGAAGGACAGTCACGAGCTTTCTTT	CASSEGQSRAFF
TRBV28	NA	NA	TRBJ1-1	TGTGCCAGCAGGCCTCAAGGGGGAAGGGATGAAGCTTTCTTT	CASRPQGGRDEAFF
TRBV9	NA	TRBD2	TRBJ2-5	TGTGCCAGCAGCGACGGACTAGCGGGGATCCAAGAGACCCAGTACTTC	CASSDGLAGIQETQYF
TRBV6-2/TRBV6-3	NA	TRBD1	TRBJ1-1	TGTGCCAGCAGTTACTCAGACAGGGGGCCGGATGAAGCTTTCTTT	CASSYSDRGPDEAFF
TRBV7-9	NA	NA	TRBJ2-7	TGTGCCAGCAGCTTTAGCAGCTACTACGAGCAGTACTTC	CASSFSSYYEQYF
TRBV7-9	NA	NA	TRBJ1-5	TGTGCCAGCAGCCCGGGGAAGGGTCAGCCCCAGCATTTT	CASSPGKGQPQHF
TRBV4-3	NA	TRBD2	TRBJ2-3	TGCGCCAGCAGCCAAGAGGGGCGGGGGGCTGTGGATACGCAGTATTTT	CASSQEGRGAVDTQYF
TRBV20-1	NA	NA	TRBJ1-4	TGCAGTGCTAGGAGGGGCCAGTACGATGAAAAACTGTTTTTT	CSARRGQYDEKLFF
TRBV13	NA	TRBD1	TRBJ2-4	TGTGCCAGCAGCCCCCCGGGACAGATAGCCAAAAACATTCAGTACTTC	CASSPPGQIAKNIQYF
TRBV4-3	NA	NA	TRBJ2-7	TGCGCCAGCAGTCCGGCGACAGGATGGGACGAGCAGTACTTC	CASSPATGWDEQYF
TRBV4-2	NA	NA	TRBJ2-7	TGTGCCAGCAGCCAAGAAGGCGTGCGTGGCGACGAGCAGTACTTC	CASSQEGVRGDEQYF
TRBV7-8	NA	NA	TRBJ1-6	TGTGCCAGCAGCTTAGACCTTCATTCACCCCTCCACTTT	CASSLDLHSPLHF
TRBV18	NA	NA	TRBJ2-1	TGTGCCAGCTCACCCCCGACCCCTGAGCAGTTCTTC	CASSPPTPEQFF
TRBV23-1	NA	NA	TRBJ1-2	TGCGCCAGCAGTCAACGGGGGCCGGGGGCTAACTATGGCTACACCTTC	CASSQRGPGANYGYTF
TRBV15	NA	NA	TRBJ1-1	TGTGCCACCAGCAGAGATCGAGGGCAGGTTGAAGCTTTCTTT	CATSRDRGQVEAFF
TRBV29-1	NA	NA	TRBJ1-1	TGCAGCGTTGAGGTTGGGGCCCCGAACACTGAAGCTTTCTTT	CSVEVGAPNTEAFF
TRBV24-1	NA	TRBD2	TRBJ2-1	TGTGCCACCGCTAGCGGGGGGGTCTACAATGAGCAGTTCTTC	CATASGGVYNEQFF
TRBV27	NA	NA	TRBJ2-4	TGTGCCAGCAGCGTAGGAGCAGGACCAATACGGGACATTCAGTACTTC	CASSVGAGPIRDIQYF
TRBV27	NA	NA	TRBJ2-7	TGTGCCAGCAGTTTTGAATACGAGCAGTACTTC	CASSFEYEQYF
TRBV19	NA	NA	TRBJ1-4	TGTGCCAGTAGTATTCCCTCAACTAATGAAAAACTGTTTTTT	CASSIPSTNEKLFF
TRBV11-2	NA	NA	TRBJ1-2	TGTGCCAGCAGCTGGACGGGGGCAGTATCGGTCGGCTACACCTTC	CASSWTGAVSVGYTF
TRBV2	once	TRBD2	TRBJ2-1	TGTGCCAGCAAAGCGGGGGGGCGCGATGAGCAGTTCTTC	CASKAGGRDEQFF
TRBV4-1	NA	TRBD1	TRBJ1-5	TGCGCCAGCAGCCAAGGGGACAGGCGGGACCTTGAGCCCCAGCATTTT	CASSQGDRRDLEPQHF
TRBV20-1	NA	NA	TRBJ2-1	TGCAGTGCTCTCCAACTCGTAAGATCCTACAATGAGCAGTTCTTC	CSALQLVRSYNEQFF
TRBV15	NA	TRBD1	TRBJ2-7	TGTGCCACCAGCCCCCGGGACAGGGCCTACGAGCAGTACTTC	CATSPRDRAYEQYF
TRBV7-6	NA	TRBD1	TRBJ2-2	TGTGCCAGCAGCTTCCGACCGGGACAGGGGACCGGGGAGCTGTTTTTT	CASSFRPGQGTGELFF
TRBV30	NA	NA	TRBJ2-1	TGTGCCTGGATGGGGGGAACCTACAATGAGCAGTTCTTC	CAWMGGTYNEQFF
TRBV20-1	NA	NA	TRBJ2-2	TGCAGTGCTAGACTCCCCGGGGCTAGCCACAACACCGGGGAGCTGTTTTTT	CSARLPGASHNTGELFF
TRBV27	NA	TRBD1	TRBJ2-7	TGTGCCAGCAGTTTATCTAGGACAGGGTCCTACGAGCAGTACTTC	CASSLSRTGSYEQYF
TRBV7-2	once	NA	TRBJ2-1	TGTGCCAGCAGCCCCGGACTGGGCAATGAGCAGTTCTTC	CASSPGLGNEQFF
TRBV29-1	NA	TRBD1	TRBJ1-2	TGCAGCGTACCGACAGGGGACAACTATGGCTACACCTTC	CSVPTGDNYGYTF
TRBV7-2	NA	NA	TRBJ2-1	TGTGCCAGCAGCTTAGAGACTAGGAACGATGAGCAGTTCTTC	CASSLETRNDEQFF
TRBV9	NA	NA	TRBJ1-2	TGTGCCAGCAGCTCCAGGGATGGCTACACCTTC	CASSSRDGYTF
TRBV29-1	NA	TRBD2	TRBJ2-7	TGCAGCGTGGGAGGGTCGGTTCCCTACGAGCAGTACTTC	CSVGGSVPYEQYF
TRBV12-3/TRBV12-4	NA	NA	TRBJ1-4	TGTGCCAGCAGCCTCGGGATGATTGGCGAAAAACTGTTTTTT	CASSLGMIGEKLFF
TRBV6-1	NA	NA	TRBJ2-3	TGTGCCAGCAGTCCCGAGGTGGTGGCAGATACGCAGTATTTT	CASSPEVVADTQYF
TRBV2	few	NA	TRBJ2-3	TGTGCCAGCACCCTCACAGATACGCAGTATTTT	CASTLTDTQYF
TRBV20-1	NA	NA	TRBJ1-5	TGCAGTGCTCCCAGGTTCGAGGGTCCCAATCAGCCCCAGCATTTT	CSAPRFEGPNQPQHF
TRBV3-1	NA	TRBD2	TRBJ2-2	TGTGCCAGCAGCCGGCCTAGCGGGGGAGACACCGGGGAGCTGTTTTTT	CASSRPSGGDTGELFF
TRBV28	NA	NA	TRBJ1-1	TGTGCCAGCACCCCGTCCCGGGGCCTTAACACTGAAGCTTTCTTT	CASTPSRGLNTEAFF
TRBV9	NA	TRBD1	TRBJ2-3	TGTGCCAGCAGCGCCACAGGGGCTGGCACAGATACGCAGTATTTT	CASSATGAGTDTQYF